This is a list of T cell receptor beta chains from one sample in a study of prognosis after radiotherapy for stage I lung cancer. One entry per CDR3 protein, called by TCRdb with MiXCR from the multiplex PCR reads. The data hold approximately 30,000 distinct CDR3 sequences, with around 31% observed a single time. Sequenced material: PBMCs, taken before or after stereotactic body radiation therapy (not recorded which). These receptors originate from a donor at least 50 years old with non-small cell lung cancer. Each CDR3 is given with its conserved first and last residue. D genes are given only for firm matches. Size is omitted from some rows. Given values are once, few, many or a class for expanded clones.

J,size,V,D,CDR3,DNA
TRBJ2-1,once,TRBV6-2/TRBV6-3,.,CASSEWVGGLYNEQFF,TGTGCCAGCAGTGAGTGGGTCGGGGGACTCTACAATGAGCAGTTCTTC
TRBJ2-7,.,TRBV4-3,TRBD1,CASSQRDRGPYEQYF,TGCGCCAGCAGCCAAAGAGACAGGGGCCCCTACGAGCAGTACTTC
TRBJ1-2,once,TRBV30,TRBD1,CAWSTGGYGYTF,TGTGCCTGGAGTACAGGGGGCTATGGCTACACCTTC
TRBJ2-1,many,TRBV6-2/TRBV6-3,.,CASGYGYNEQFF,TGTGCCAGCGGTTACGGGTACAATGAGCAGTTCTTC
TRBJ2-1,many,TRBV7-9,TRBD1,CASSLDEGATYNEQFF,TGTGCCAGCAGCTTAGATGAGGGGGCAACCTACAATGAGCAGTTCTTC
TRBJ1-1,.,TRBV20-1,.,CSAREDRNLPEAFF,TGCAGTGCTAGAGAGGACAGAAACCTCCCTGAAGCTTTCTTT
TRBJ2-7,.,TRBV5-1,.,CASTGSVPGEKYF,TGCGCCAGCACCGGGAGTGTACCTGGCGAGAAGTACTTC
TRBJ1-1,few,TRBV30,.,CAWKPAGRLTEAFF,TGTGCCTGGAAACCGGCAGGGAGGTTGACTGAAGCTTTCTTT
TRBJ2-7,many,TRBV2,.,CASSEALGRRSF,TGTGCCAGCAGTGAAGCCCTCGGTAGGCGGTCCTTC
TRBJ1-1,many,TRBV4-2,.,CASSQGPGRGLGNTEAFF,TGTGCCAGCAGCCAAGGCCCAGGCCGGGGGCTAGGGAACACTGAAGCTTTCTTT
TRBJ1-4,many,TRBV6-1,.,CASSGPTGDANEKLFF,TGTGCCAGCAGCGGACCTACAGGAGATGCTAATGAAAAACTGTTTTTT
TRBJ1-6,.,TRBV11-2,.,CASSKSLFRDLSTLNF,TGTGCCAGCAGCAAAAGCTTGTTCAGGGACCTTTCAACCCTCAACTTT
TRBJ1-1,.,TRBV6-2/TRBV6-3,.,CASSEGAEGIASEAFF,TGTGCCAGCAGTGAAGGGGCGGAGGGCATCGCTTCTGAAGCTTTCTTT
TRBJ2-7,many,TRBV4-1,.,CASSQAGGGYEQYF,TGCGCCAGCAGCCAGGCAGGGGGAGGTTACGAGCAGTACTTC
TRBJ2-2,many,TRBV5-4,.,CASRSGAGRTGELFF,TGTGCCAGCAGGTCGGGAGCCGGTCGGACCGGGGAGCTGTTTTTT
TRBJ2-7,.,TRBV12-3/TRBV12-4,TRBD2,CASLAGGEFEQYF,TGTGCCAGCCTAGCGGGAGGGGAGTTCGAGCAGTACTTC
TRBJ2-7,many,TRBV12-3/TRBV12-4,TRBD2,CASSFSTSGGYYEQYF,TGTGCCAGCAGTTTCTCTACTAGCGGGGGGTACTACGAGCAGTACTTC
TRBJ2-7,.,TRBV19,.,CASSEFLSSYEHYF,TGTGCCAGCTCCGAATTTCTCTCCTCCTACGAGCATTACTTC
TRBJ1-5,many,TRBV20-1,.,CSALSPEGNQPQHF,TGCAGTGCTCTGTCCCCCGAGGGCAATCAGCCCCAGCATTTT
TRBJ2-1,many,TRBV7-2,TRBD2,CASSLARTSAYNEQFF,TGTGCCAGCAGCTTGGCCCGGACTAGCGCCTACAATGAGCAGTTCTTC
TRBJ1-5,many,TRBV6-2/TRBV6-3,.,CASTEGGGNQPQHF,TGTGCCAGCACTGAGGGAGGCGGCAATCAGCCCCAGCATTTT
TRBJ2-1,many,TRBV20-1,TRBD2,CSAPSGRDYNEQFF,TGCAGTGCCCCCAGCGGGAGAGACTACAATGAGCAGTTCTTC